Listed here are 26 T cell receptor beta chains from one sample, sequenced in a study of cytomegalovirus exposure and HLA in healthy donors. Clones were sequenced by immunoSEQ multiplex PCR, and TCRdb holds only the in-frame ones, with some missing. The data contain more than 250,000 clones, 86% of them singletons. What was sequenced was PBMCs. Receptors originate from a woman between 18 and 30 years old in good health and CMV-seronegative.

The V gene is TRBV5-6, the J gene TRBJ2-3; 7 nucleotides align to TRBD2. The length of the CDR3 is 16 residues. Germline V gene lookup returns CDR1 SGHDT and CDR2 YYEEEE. Trimming removed 0 bases from V and 1 base from J; junction bases left unmatched: 5. CDR3 region: CASSLAGGSRTDTQYF. The CDR3 region has the DNA TGTGCCAGCAGCTTGGCCGGGGGGAGCCGCACAGATACGCAGTATTTT.

The V gene is TRBV5-4, the J gene TRBJ2-5, with 8 bases lining up with TRBD1. CDR3 length: 14 residues. Germline lookup yields CDR1 SGHNT and CDR2 YYREEE (reference sequence). V lost 2 bases and J lost 4; bases outside the gene matches: 4. CDR3 nucleotide sequence: TGTGCCAGCAGCTTCCAGGGGGCGGTAGAGACCCAGTACTTC. It encodes CASSFQGAVETQYF.

The V and J genes are TRBV29-1 and TRBJ1-1; no clear D gene. The germline V gene encodes CDR1 SQVTM and CDR2 ANQGSEA. Trimming took off 4 bases at V and 3 bases at J, with 12 bases between the two ends. The CDR3 is made up of 13 amino acids. The DNA for the CDR3 is TGCAGCGTTGCGGGCAGAGGGTACACTGAAGCTTTCTTT. It codes for CSVAGRGYTEAFF.

In its sample, this clone was seen a few times. The chain uses TRBV6-1 and TRBJ2-2, with D uncertain. Trimming pared 0 bases from V and 6 bases from J, leaving 5 bases between. The CDR3 totals 13 residues. Germline assignment: CDR1 MNHNS and CDR2 SASEGT. This CDR3 is CASSEARSGELFF. The CDR3 coding sequence is TGTGCCAGCAGTGAAGCGCGTTCCGGGGAGCTGTTTTTT.

J is TRBJ2-7 and V is TRBV28, with D possibly being TRBD1 (8 bases). The CDR3 extends over 15 amino acids. Germline loops: CDR1 MDHEN, CDR2 SYDVKM. The V gene lost 6 bases and the J gene lost 0 bases, with 15 bases spanning the gap. In DNA, the CDR3 is TGTGCCAGCAGCACAGGGGGGGTCACCTCCTACGAGCAGTACTTC. Protein product: CASSTGGVTSYEQYF.

The chain combines TRBV4-2 with TRBJ2-7, with 10 positions matching TRBD2. The CDR3 sequence is 15 residues long. The J segment lost 4 bases and the V segment lost 0 bases, leaving 3 bases of the junction unmatched. Germline CDR1 reads LGHNA; CDR2 reads YNFKEQ. The DNA of the CDR3 is TGTGCCAGCAGCCAAGAGTCTAGCGGGAGTTACGAGCAGTACTTC. It yields the protein CASSQESSGSYEQYF.

This clone has just one count. The chain links TRBV9 to TRBJ1-2; D perhaps matches TRBD1 (5 bases). The CDR3 runs to 15 residues. The V and J ends lost 4 bases and 2 bases respectively, with 15 bases between them. Looked up from germline, CDR1 is SGDLS and CDR2 is YYNGEE. The CDR3 DNA reads TGTGCCAGCAGCCAGGGTGGCCGGACAAACTATGGCTACACCTTC. Amino acids: CASSQGGRTNYGYTF.

The chain combines TRBV7-2 with TRBJ2-7; the D is unclear. Trimming took 0 bases from V and 5 from J, leaving 8 bases between them. The V gene's germline CDR1 is SGHTA and CDR2 FQGNSA. The CDR3 length is 13 residues. The CDR3 sequence is CASSLASSNEQYF. CDR3 nucleotide sequence: TGTGCCAGCAGCTTAGCCAGTTCCAACGAGCAGTACTTC.

V is TRBV5-4 and J is TRBJ2-7, with 9 bases matching TRBD2. Germline CDR1 reads SGHNT; CDR2 reads YYREEE (reference sequence). Trimming removed 0 bases from V and 3 bases from J; junction bases left unmatched: 1. The CDR3 contains 14 residues. The CDR3 coding sequence is TGTGCCAGCAGCTTGGAGCGGGGGGACTACGAGCAGTACTTC. As protein: CASSLERGDYEQYF.

This sequence joins TRBV5-1 and TRBJ2-3, with D possibly matching TRBD2 (6 bases). Germline CDR1 reads SGHRS; CDR2 reads YFSETQ. The CDR3 totals 16 residues. The V end was cut by 0 bases, the J end by 8 bases, with 19 bases between. CDR3 region: CASSLALAESGGTQYF. The CDR3 bases are TGCGCCAGCAGCTTGGCCTTAGCGGAGTCCGGGGGTACGCAGTATTTT.

This clone was detected once. J is TRBJ2-4 and V is TRBV4-3; 9 bases line up with TRBD2. J was trimmed by 3 bases and V by 1 base; bases with no gene match: 7. The CDR3 has 17 residues. CDR1 and CDR2 from the germline V gene are LGHNA and YSLEER. CDR3 nucleotide sequence: TGCGCCAGCAGCCAAGTAGCGGGGGCAATTGGCAAAAACATTCAGTACTTC. Translating it yields CASSQVAGAIGKNIQYF.

This sequence joins TRBV5-4 and TRBJ2-3, with 11 nucleotides matching TRBD2. V lost 2 bases to trimming and J lost 4 bases; unmatched junction nucleotides: 6. The CDR3 consists of 16 residues. Germline V gene data show CDR1 as SGHNT and CDR2 as YYREEE (reference sequence). The CDR3 DNA reads TGTGCCAGCAGCTTTAAGCTAGCGGGAGGTTCAGATACGCAGTATTTT. Translated: CASSFKLAGGSDTQYF.

The chain recombines TRBV15 with TRBJ1-2, with TRBD1 identical over 7 bases. The CDR3 spans 14 residues. CDR1 is LNHNV, CDR2 YYDKDF, per germline (reference sequence). The trim removed 0 bases at V and 3 bases at J, leaving 1 base unmatched. In DNA, the CDR3 is TGTGCCACCAGCAGAGAAACAGGGGACTATGGCTACACCTTC. Protein product: CATSRETGDYGYTF.

This clone has a handful of counts. The chain carries TRBV20-1 and TRBJ2-7; weak D call: TRBD1 (6 bases). This CDR3 comprises 11 residues. CDR1 and CDR2 (germline): DFQATT, SNEGSKA (reference sequence). V dropped 6 bases and J dropped 5 bases, with 11 bases sitting between them. DNA for the CDR3: TGCAGTGCCCCCAGGGGCAACGAGCAGTACTTC. This sequence encodes CSAPRGNEQYF.

This rearrangement joins TRBV6-6 to TRBJ2-5; D gene ambiguous. Germline V gene sequence: CDR1 MNHNY, CDR2 SVGAGI (reference sequence). The CDR3 has 11 residues. V was trimmed by 4 bases and J by 2 bases, leaving 2 bases between them. CDR3 in DNA: TGTGCCAGCAGTTCTCAAGAGACCCAGTACTTC. Amino acid sequence: CASSSQETQYF.

The V gene is TRBV7-3, the J gene TRBJ2-2; no clear D gene. With 4 bases removed from V and 1 base from J, the gap between germline ends came to 10 bases. The CDR3 contains 15 residues. Germline lookup yields CDR1 SGHTA and CDR2 FQGTGA. The chain's CDR3 is CASSSLAGNTGELFF. CDR3 DNA sequence: TGTGCCAGCAGCTCGTTAGCTGGGAACACCGGGGAGCTGTTTTTT.

The chain links TRBV4-1 to TRBJ2-2; 12 bases map to TRBD2. After removal of 4 bases from V and 6 bases from J, the junction contained 12 bases not matched to a gene. Germline CDR1 is MGHRA and CDR2 is YSYEKL. The CDR3 contains 18 residues. This CDR3 is CASSLGLAGGPWAGELFF. CDR3 DNA: TGCGCCAGCAGCCTCGGGCTAGCGGGAGGGCCTTGGGCCGGGGAGCTGTTTTTT.

V is TRBV18 and J is TRBJ1-5, with 7 bases fitting TRBD1. In germline, CDR1 is KGHSH, CDR2 LQKENI. This CDR3 comprises 14 residues. J gave up 3 bases and V 4 bases, and 3 bases lay outside the gene matches. The CDR3 sequence: CASSLQGNNQPQHF. CDR3 nucleotide sequence: TGTGCCAGCTCACTACAGGGGAACAATCAGCCCCAGCATTTT. The whole variable domain, filled in from reference TRBV18 and TRBJ1-5, reads NAGVMQNPRHLVRRRGQEARLRCSPMKGHSHVYWYRQLPEEGLKFMVYLQKENIIDESGMPKERFSAEFPKEGPSILRIQQVVRGDSAAYFCASSLQGNNQPQHFGDGTRLSIL.

V usage is TRBV15 and J usage is TRBJ2-5, with TRBD2 matching 7 bases. From germline, CDR1 is LNHNV and CDR2 YYDKDF (reference sequence). The V gene end was trimmed by 1 base and the J gene end by 3 bases; junction bases not matched to a gene: 2. The CDR3 sequence is 14 residues long. The CDR3 protein is CATSRGLAEETQYF. The DNA of the CDR3 is TGTGCCACCAGCAGAGGTCTAGCGGAAGAGACCCAGTACTTC.

The gene calls are TRBV6-1 and TRBJ2-3; 7 bases align to TRBD1. The CDR3 is made up of 14 amino acids. Germline CDR1 MNHNS, CDR2 SASEGT. V trimming: 3 bases; J trimming: 0 bases; junction bases outside the gene matches: 0. The chain's CDR3 is CASSDRGSTDTQYF. The CDR3 nucleotides read TGTGCCAGCAGTGACAGGGGGAGCACAGATACGCAGTATTTT.

The gene calls are TRBV11-3 and TRBJ2-7; 7 nucleotides match TRBD1. V lost 5 bases to trimming and J lost 2 bases; unmatched junction nucleotides: 6. CDR1 is SGHNT and CDR2 is YENEEA in the germline V gene. The CDR3 has 14 amino acids. The CDR3 spells CASSPRDSPYEQYF. The CDR3 nucleotides are TGTGCCAGCAGCCCCCGGGACAGCCCCTACGAGCAGTACTTC.

The V and J genes are TRBV4-1 and TRBJ2-1, with TRBD1 identical over 7 bases. The germline gives CDR1 MGHRA, CDR2 YSYEKL. The CDR3 covers 14 residues. J gave up 8 bases and V 3 bases, and 7 bases lay outside the gene matches. The CDR3, as DNA: TGCGCCAGCAGCCAGGGACAGAGTATGGATGAGCAGTTCTTC. It codes for CASSQGQSMDEQFF.

The J gene is TRBJ1-2, the V gene TRBV7-2, with TRBD1 matching 7 bases. Germline V lookup: CDR1 SGHTA, CDR2 FQGNSA. Trimming at V came to 5 bases and at J to 2 bases, leaving 5 bases not matched to a gene. The CDR3 is 14 residues long. CDR3 residues: CASSTPGGNYGYTF. The CDR3 nucleotides are TGTGCCAGCAGCACCCCAGGGGGAAACTATGGCTACACCTTC. The full variable domain, completed using reference TRBV7-2 and TRBJ1-2, is GAGVSQSPSNKVTEKGKDVELRCDPISGHTALYWYRQSLGQGLEFLIYFQGNSAPDKSGLPSDRFSAERTGGSVSTLTIQRTQQEDSAVYLCASSTPGGNYGYTFGSGTRLTVV.

The chain is built from TRBV27 and TRBJ2-2; TRBD1 matches 11 bases. From germline, CDR1 is MNHEY and CDR2 SMNVEV (reference sequence). The CDR3 length is 16 residues. After removal of 5 bases from V and 6 bases from J, the junction contained 8 bases not matched to a gene. The CDR3: CASSPAGTGGAGELFF. The CDR3 DNA follows: TGTGCCAGCAGTCCGGCCGGGACAGGGGGAGCCGGGGAGCTGTTTTTT.

The chain recombines TRBV11-1 with TRBJ2-7, with TRBD2 matching over 14 bases. This CDR3 has 17 residues. The V segment lost 4 bases and the J segment 6 bases; nucleotides outside the gene matches: 11. Germline V gives CDR1 SGHAT, CDR2 FQDESV (reference sequence). CDR3 in DNA: TGTGCCAGCAGCTCGGGACTAGCGGGAGTCGCGAGGTCCGAGCAGTACTTC. The encoded protein is CASSSGLAGVARSEQYF.

This CDR3 is CASSRTGLLETQYF. The CDR3 DNA reads TGTGCCAGTAGTCGAACAGGGTTGTTGGAGACCCAGTACTTC. This rearrangement joins TRBV19 to TRBJ2-5; weak D call: TRBD1 (6 bases). Germline V gene data show CDR1 as LNHDA and CDR2 as SQIVND (reference sequence). V was clipped by 5 bases and J by 5 bases, with 15 bases between them. CDR3 size: 14 residues. The full variable domain, with the rest looked up from reference TRBV19 and TRBJ2-5, is DGGITQSPKYLFRKEGQNVTLSCEQNLNHDAMYWYRQDPGQGLRLIYYSQIVNDFQKGDIAEGYSVSREKKESFPLTVTSAQKNPTAFYLCASSRTGLLETQYFGPGTRLLVL.